The rows below give T cell receptor beta chains drawn from one sample of a study of shared clonotypes between healthy human individuals. The assay was immunoSEQ multiplex PCR, and TCRdb's table has in-frame clones only and misses some. The sample contains over 2 million clones, roughly 90% of which appear only once. Sequencing used naive CD4+ T cells from PBMCs. These receptors were taken from a man aged 18 to 35 in good health. Some clones in this sample may be carry-over from other donors' samples. The CDR3 runs from the conserved cysteine through the conserved F or W. D genes are given only for firm matches. The listing skips clone size in some rows; elsewhere it reads once, few, many or a size class.

J gene: TRBJ2-5; clone size: .; D gene: TRBD2; V gene: TRBV5-1; CDR3 protein: CASSSTSGRWEQYF; CDR3 DNA: TGCGCCAGCAGCTCGACTAGCGGGAGGTGGGAGCAGTACTTC
J gene: TRBJ1-1; clone size: .; D gene: .; V gene: TRBV5-6; CDR3 protein: CASSFFGNTEAFF; CDR3 DNA: TGTGCCAGCAGCTTTTTTGGGAACACTGAAGCTTTCTTT
J gene: TRBJ1-5; clone size: .; D gene: .; V gene: TRBV11-2; CDR3 protein: CASSPLADSPASQPQHF; CDR3 DNA: TGTGCCAGCAGCCCCCTCGCCGACAGTCCGGCAAGCCAGCCCCAGCATTTT
J gene: TRBJ2-1; clone size: .; D gene: TRBD1; V gene: TRBV28; CDR3 protein: CASHIPGQGKEQFF; CDR3 DNA: TGTGCCAGCCATATCCCGGGACAGGGAAAGGAGCAGTTCTTC
J gene: TRBJ2-7; clone size: .; D gene: .; V gene: TRBV28; CDR3 protein: CASTRGTYEQYF; CDR3 DNA: TGTGCCAGCACAAGAGGGACCTACGAGCAGTACTTC
J gene: TRBJ2-5; clone size: .; D gene: .; V gene: TRBV7-2; CDR3 protein: CASSLGPGATQYF; CDR3 DNA: TGTGCCAGCAGCTTAGGGCCCGGGGCGACCCAGTACTTC
J gene: TRBJ2-2; clone size: .; D gene: .; V gene: TRBV28; CDR3 protein: CASRTGTLTGELFF; CDR3 DNA: TGTGCCAGCAGGACCGGGACCCTCACCGGGGAGCTGTTTTTT
J gene: TRBJ2-1; clone size: .; D gene: TRBD2; V gene: TRBV7-2; CDR3 protein: CASSQSAGGFNEQFF; CDR3 DNA: TGTGCCAGCAGCCAATCGGCGGGAGGCTTCAATGAGCAGTTCTTC
J gene: TRBJ1-1; clone size: .; D gene: .; V gene: TRBV7-9; CDR3 protein: CASSSTGWTEAFF; CDR3 DNA: TGTGCCAGCAGCTCGACAGGATGGACTGAAGCTTTCTTT
J gene: TRBJ2-7; clone size: .; D gene: .; V gene: TRBV27; CDR3 protein: CASSALVGATYEQYF; CDR3 DNA: TGTGCCAGCAGTGCCCTCGTAGGGGCGACCTACGAGCAGTACTTC
J gene: TRBJ1-2; clone size: .; D gene: TRBD1; V gene: TRBV25-1; CDR3 protein: CASSELGTGPRGYTF; CDR3 DNA: TGTGCCAGCAGTGAATTAGGGACAGGCCCCCGGGGCTACACCTTC
J gene: TRBJ2-7; clone size: once; D gene: TRBD2; V gene: TRBV5-6; CDR3 protein: CASSRKGLATPYEQYF; CDR3 DNA: TGTGCCAGCAGCCGAAAGGGACTAGCGACCCCCTACGAGCAGTACTTC
J gene: TRBJ1-2; clone size: .; D gene: TRBD1; V gene: TRBV5-5; CDR3 protein: CASSFLGQGYGYTF; CDR3 DNA: TGTGCCAGCAGCTTCCTTGGACAGGGCTATGGCTACACCTTC
J gene: TRBJ2-2; clone size: .; D gene: TRBD2; V gene: TRBV7-3; CDR3 protein: CASKPSGTNTGELFF; CDR3 DNA: TGTGCCAGCAAGCCTAGCGGGACGAACACCGGGGAGCTGTTTTTT
J gene: TRBJ1-5; clone size: .; D gene: .; V gene: TRBV7-2; CDR3 protein: CASSLDPGGSQPQHF; CDR3 DNA: TGTGCCAGCAGCCTCGACCCTGGGGGCAGTCAGCCCCAGCATTTT
J gene: TRBJ2-2; clone size: .; D gene: TRBD2; V gene: TRBV7-2; CDR3 protein: CASSLFSRGSGTSGELFF; CDR3 DNA: TGTGCCAGCAGCTTGTTTTCCCGGGGTAGCGGGACATCCGGGGAGCTGTTTTTT
J gene: TRBJ2-2; clone size: once; D gene: .; V gene: TRBV7-9; CDR3 protein: CASSLGGGTGELFF; CDR3 DNA: TGTGCCAGCAGCTTAGGAGGGGGTACCGGGGAGCTGTTTTTT
J gene: TRBJ1-2; clone size: .; D gene: .; V gene: TRBV18; CDR3 protein: CASSPPGQRQVGYTF; CDR3 DNA: TGTGCCAGCTCACCACCCGGACAACGTCAGGTTGGCTACACCTTC
J gene: TRBJ2-2; clone size: .; D gene: TRBD2; V gene: TRBV7-3; CDR3 protein: CASSSAGGNTGELFF; CDR3 DNA: TGTGCCAGCAGCTCAGCGGGAGGGAACACCGGGGAGCTGTTTTTT
J gene: TRBJ2-7; clone size: .; D gene: TRBD1; V gene: TRBV4-2; CDR3 protein: CASRKRDGTGGFYF; CDR3 DNA: TGTGCCAGCAGGAAAAGGGACGGGACAGGGGGCTTTTACTTC
J gene: TRBJ2-3; clone size: .; D gene: TRBD2; V gene: TRBV29-1; CDR3 protein: CSVGLAGASTDTQYF; CDR3 DNA: TGCAGCGTTGGGCTAGCGGGAGCCTCCACAGATACGCAGTATTTT
J gene: TRBJ2-3; clone size: .; D gene: .; V gene: TRBV5-1; CDR3 protein: CASSLDGLSTQYF; CDR3 DNA: TGCGCCAGCAGCTTGGATGGGTTATCTACGCAGTATTTT
J gene: TRBJ1-4; clone size: .; D gene: .; V gene: TRBV27; CDR3 protein: CASSSITGLRNEKLFF; CDR3 DNA: TGTGCCAGCAGTTCCATTACGGGACTCCGGAATGAAAAACTGTTTTTT
J gene: TRBJ2-3; clone size: once; D gene: TRBD2; V gene: TRBV7-3; CDR3 protein: CASSLTGGSSGRANTQYF; CDR3 DNA: TGTGCCAGCAGCTTAACGGGGGGATCTAGCGGGAGGGCTAATACGCAGTATTTT
J gene: TRBJ1-5; clone size: once; D gene: TRBD1; V gene: TRBV18; CDR3 protein: CASSRGQGVRPQHF; CDR3 DNA: TGTGCCAGCTCACGTGGACAGGGGGTAAGGCCCCAGCATTTT
J gene: TRBJ2-3; clone size: .; D gene: TRBD1; V gene: TRBV10-1; CDR3 protein: CASSDQTGGTDTQYF; CDR3 DNA: TGCGCCAGCAGTGACCAGACAGGGGGCACAGATACGCAGTATTTT
J gene: TRBJ2-3; clone size: .; D gene: .; V gene: TRBV5-8; CDR3 protein: CASSSDRTDTQYF; CDR3 DNA: TGTGCCAGCAGCTCCGACCGCACAGATACGCAGTATTTT
J gene: TRBJ2-7; clone size: .; D gene: TRBD1; V gene: TRBV2; CDR3 protein: CATADRILHEQYF; CDR3 DNA: TGTGCCACCGCGGACAGGATTCTCCACGAGCAGTACTTC
J gene: TRBJ2-7; clone size: .; D gene: .; V gene: TRBV6-1; CDR3 protein: CASSDVIGSYEQYF; CDR3 DNA: TGTGCCAGCAGTGACGTGATAGGCTCCTACGAGCAGTACTTC
J gene: TRBJ1-1; clone size: .; D gene: .; V gene: TRBV18; CDR3 protein: CASSPTGLNTEAFF; CDR3 DNA: TGTGCCAGCTCGCCAACAGGGTTGAACACTGAAGCTTTCTTT
J gene: TRBJ1-1; clone size: .; D gene: .; V gene: TRBV10-1; CDR3 protein: CAIRGPTEAFF; CDR3 DNA: TGCGCGATCCGGGGGCCCACTGAAGCTTTCTTT
J gene: TRBJ1-1; clone size: .; D gene: .; V gene: TRBV28; CDR3 protein: CASSSHPGKTNTEAFF; CDR3 DNA: TGTGCCAGCAGTTCCCACCCCGGGAAGACGAACACTGAAGCTTTCTTT
J gene: TRBJ2-7; clone size: .; D gene: .; V gene: TRBV9; CDR3 protein: CASSVGSLGRTYEQYF; CDR3 DNA: TGTGCCAGCAGCGTGGGCTCCCTCGGGAGAACCTACGAGCAGTACTTC
J gene: TRBJ2-1; clone size: once; D gene: .; V gene: TRBV5-1; CDR3 protein: CASSIDLAGEQFF; CDR3 DNA: TGCGCCAGCAGCATTGATCTGGCCGGTGAGCAGTTCTTC
J gene: TRBJ2-7; clone size: .; D gene: .; V gene: TRBV7-2; CDR3 protein: CASSLARAYEQYF; CDR3 DNA: TGTGCCAGCAGCTTAGCCCGTGCCTACGAGCAGTACTTC
J gene: TRBJ1-1; clone size: .; D gene: .; V gene: TRBV21-1; CDR3 protein: CASTGGQGAWQDTEAFF; CDR3 DNA: TGTGCCAGCACCGGAGGGCAGGGGGCATGGCAGGACACTGAAGCTTTCTTT
J gene: TRBJ1-2; clone size: .; D gene: .; V gene: TRBV6-5; CDR3 protein: CASSYDIKGLGYGYTF; CDR3 DNA: TGTGCCAGCAGTTACGACATCAAGGGTTTGGGGTATGGCTACACCTTC
J gene: TRBJ1-1; clone size: .; D gene: TRBD1; V gene: TRBV6-5; CDR3 protein: CASKRQGATEAFF; CDR3 DNA: TGTGCCAGCAAACGACAGGGGGCCACTGAAGCTTTCTTT
J gene: TRBJ2-7; clone size: .; D gene: TRBD2; V gene: TRBV5-1; CDR3 protein: CASSLDPSGSYEQYF; CDR3 DNA: TGCGCCAGCAGCTTGGATCCTAGCGGGAGTTACGAGCAGTACTTC
J gene: TRBJ2-7; clone size: .; D gene: TRBD1; V gene: TRBV30; CDR3 protein: CAWSVPWDRGLIEQYF; CDR3 DNA: TGTGCCTGGAGTGTACCTTGGGACAGGGGGCTTATTGAGCAGTACTTC
J gene: TRBJ2-7; clone size: .; D gene: TRBD2; V gene: TRBV6-5; CDR3 protein: CASTPYPGGFYEQYF; CDR3 DNA: TGTGCCAGCACCCCCTATCCGGGAGGGTTTTACGAGCAGTACTTC
J gene: TRBJ1-3; clone size: .; D gene: .; V gene: TRBV29-1; CDR3 protein: CSVPLTGSGNTIYF; CDR3 DNA: TGCAGCGTTCCGCTCACAGGCTCTGGAAACACCATATATTTT
J gene: TRBJ2-4; clone size: .; D gene: .; V gene: TRBV7-2; CDR3 protein: CASSFPSELAKNIQYF; CDR3 DNA: TGTGCCAGCAGCTTTCCTAGCGAGTTAGCCAAAAACATTCAGTACTTC
J gene: TRBJ1-1; clone size: .; D gene: .; V gene: TRBV7-9; CDR3 protein: CASSLVGGRYTEAFF; CDR3 DNA: TGTGCCAGCAGCTTAGTCGGGGGGCGGTACACTGAAGCTTTCTTT
J gene: TRBJ2-1; clone size: .; D gene: TRBD1; V gene: TRBV18; CDR3 protein: CASSGTGGTAINEQFF; CDR3 DNA: TGTGCCAGCTCGGGTACAGGGGGCACGGCGATCAATGAGCAGTTCTTC
J gene: TRBJ2-2; clone size: .; D gene: .; V gene: TRBV5-4; CDR3 protein: CASSRGGTYTGELFF; CDR3 DNA: TGTGCCAGCAGTCGTGGAGGGACGTACACCGGGGAGCTGTTTTTT
J gene: TRBJ1-2; clone size: .; D gene: TRBD1; V gene: TRBV4-2; CDR3 protein: CASSLRDRLNYGYTF; CDR3 DNA: TGTGCCAGCAGCCTCAGGGACAGACTTAACTATGGCTACACCTTC
J gene: TRBJ2-2; clone size: once; D gene: .; V gene: TRBV9; CDR3 protein: CASSPSSGRATGELFF; CDR3 DNA: TGTGCCAGCAGCCCTAGCTCGGGGCGGGCCACCGGGGAGCTGTTTTTT
J gene: TRBJ2-3; clone size: .; D gene: .; V gene: TRBV11-3; CDR3 protein: CASGLRGTDTQYF; CDR3 DNA: TGTGCCAGCGGGCTACGGGGGACAGATACGCAGTATTTT
J gene: TRBJ2-7; clone size: .; D gene: .; V gene: TRBV28; CDR3 protein: CASSFYGTQSSYEQYF; CDR3 DNA: TGTGCCAGCAGTTTTTACGGGACTCAGAGCTCCTACGAGCAGTACTTC
J gene: TRBJ1-1; clone size: .; D gene: .; V gene: TRBV10-3; CDR3 protein: CAISQGRENTEAFF; CDR3 DNA: TGTGCCATCAGCCAAGGACGGGAGAACACTGAAGCTTTCTTT